What follows are 22 T cell receptor beta chains derived from one specimen sequenced in a study of human T cells and chemical hapten exposure. TCRdb reprocessed the RACE reads via MiXCR and lists one record per CDR3 protein. The table shows 50,000 to 65,000 distinct CDR3 sequences, with approximately 9.9% occurring only once. As to time point: patch test 3, about 24 weeks after DPC sensitization. The treatment is: therapeutic diphenylcyclopropenone sensitization with weekly scalp DPC. The sequences come from whole blood, collected in connection with sensitization to the hapten diphenylcyclopropenone (DPC). These receptors all come from a woman aged 40 to 50 with alopecia areata. Some clones in this sample may be carry-over from other donors' samples.

The gene calls are TRBV12-3 or TRBV12-4 and TRBJ2-1, with 14 bases that match TRBD2. The CDR3 is made up of 18 amino acids. J gave up 7 bases and V 6 bases, and 14 bases lay outside the gene matches. In DNA form, the CDR3 reads TGTGCCAGCAGGAGGGGTGGACTAGCGGGGGGCACGCCAAATGAGCAGTTCTTC. Encoded protein: CASRRGGLAGGTPNEQFF.

This clonotype was recorded at least ten times. The rearrangement joins TRBV5-5 to TRBJ1-3, with D hard to call. Germline V gives CDR1 SGHKS, CDR2 YYEKEE (reference sequence). With 1 base removed from V and 3 bases from J, the gap between germline ends came to 8 bases. This CDR3 contains 14 residues. The CDR3 region has the DNA TGTGCCAGCAGCTTGACGTTCTTTGGAAACACCATATATTTT. It codes for CASSLTFFGNTIYF.

In its sample, this clonotype was seen a few times. The rearrangement uses TRBV11-2 and TRBJ2-7; no clear D gene. From germline, CDR1 is SGHAT and CDR2 FQNNGV. Deletions cut 5 bases from V and 6 bases from J, with 5 bases between. CDR3 length: 10 amino acids. In DNA form, the CDR3 reads TGTGCCAGCAGCGGTATCGAGCAGTACTTC. The encoded protein is CASSGIEQYF.

The chain couples TRBV20-1 to TRBJ2-5; D not resolved. V was trimmed by 5 bases and J by 5 bases, leaving 12 bases between them. Germline CDR1 and CDR2: DFQATT and SNEGSKA (reference sequence). CDR3 length equals 12 residues. This chain's CDR3 is CSAVPLGETQYF. CDR3 bases: TGCAGTGCTGTCCCGCTTGGGGAGACCCAGTACTTC.

This clonotype was seen at least ten times. The chain is built from TRBV18 and TRBJ1-6, with D unresolved. V lost 1 base and J lost 7, with 11 bases in between. This CDR3 spans 15 amino acids. Per the germline V gene, CDR1 is KGHSH and CDR2 is LQKENI. The DNA of the CDR3 is TGTGCCAGCTCACCACGGGGTGGAGGGAATTCACCCCTCCACTTT. This gives the protein CASSPRGGGNSPLHF. Based on the CDR3 plus reference TRBV18 and TRBJ1-6, the full variable domain is NAGVMQNPRHLVRRRGQEARLRCSPMKGHSHVYWYRQLPEEGLKFMVYLQKENIIDESGMPKERFSAEFPKEGPSILRIQQVVRGDSAAYFCASSPRGGGNSPLHFGNGTRLTVT.

The chain has TRBV10-3 and TRBJ1-1; D may be TRBD1 (6 bases). The CDR3 loop spans 13 amino acids. The germline V gene has CDR1 ENHRY and CDR2 SYGVKD. V lost 9 bases, J lost 4 bases, and 15 bases lay in between. The CDR3 protein is CAMPPGAGTEAFF. The CDR3 coding sequence is TGTGCCATGCCCCCGGGGGCGGGCACTGAAGCTTTCTTT.

The chain has TRBV3-1 and TRBJ2-5; D could derive from TRBD1 or TRBD2 (5 bases each). The CDR3 contains 12 residues. Trimming removed 5 bases at V and 5 bases at J, with 9 bases between. Looked up from germline, CDR1 is LGHDT and CDR2 is YNNKEL (reference sequence). CDR3 protein: CASSYGAETQYF. CDR3 in DNA: TGTGCCAGCAGCTACGGGGCGGAGACCCAGTACTTC.

This clonotype has just a few counts. J is TRBJ1-2 and V is TRBV6-5, with TRBD1 matching over 9 bases. This CDR3 has 15 residues. CDR1 and CDR2 from the germline V gene are MNHEY and SVGAGI. J gave up 4 bases and V 5 bases, and 8 bases lay outside the gene matches. This CDR3 reads CASSRTGGAAYGYTF. As DNA, the CDR3 is TGTGCCAGCAGTCGTACAGGGGGCGCCGCCTATGGCTACACCTTC.

This clonotype was detected ten times or more. The rearrangement uses TRBV20-1 and TRBJ2-3; D is tentatively TRBD1 or TRBD2 (5 bases each). The CDR3 consists of 14 residues. V was pared by 2 bases and J by 1 base, with 10 bases between. In germline, CDR1 is DFQATT, CDR2 SNEGSKA (reference sequence). CDR3 nucleotides: TGCAGTGCTAGATCCCGGGGCCGCACAGATACGCAGTATTTT. This codes for CSARSRGRTDTQYF.

This chain links TRBV12-3 or TRBV12-4 with TRBJ2-5; no definite D call. With 3 bases removed from V and 5 bases from J, the gap between germline ends came to 4 bases. This CDR3 comprises 11 residues. DNA of the CDR3: TGTGCCAGCAGTTTTAGTGAGACCCAGTACTTC. Its protein product is CASSFSETQYF.

The chain is built from TRBV19 and TRBJ2-3; D is possibly TRBD1 or TRBD2 (5 bases each). This CDR3 is 14 amino acids long. V was cut by 6 bases and J by 5 bases, with 15 bases left in between. In germline, CDR1 is LNHDA, CDR2 SQIVND (reference sequence). The DNA of the CDR3 is TGTGCCAGTAGCCCCGGGGCTTGGGGAGATACGCAGTATTTT. This sequence encodes CASSPGAWGDTQYF. The full variable domain, with the rest looked up from reference TRBV19 and TRBJ2-3, is DGGITQSPKYLFRKEGQNVTLSCEQNLNHDAMYWYRQDPGQGLRLIYYSQIVNDFQKGDIAEGYSVSREKKESFPLTVTSAQKNPTAFYLCASSPGAWGDTQYFGPGTRLTVL.

About this clonotype itself: A single base separates this from a much larger clone, so it may be a read error. The conserved phenylalanine or tryptophan normally closing the CDR3 is absent here, so this likely arose from a read error. The DNA for the CDR3 is TGTGCCAGCAGTGCCCAGTTGAGTTGGGAAACAGATACGCAGTATTCT. Its protein is CASSAQLSWETDTQYS. The V and J genes are TRBV28 and TRBJ2-3; D is undetermined. The germline CDR1 and CDR2 sequences are MDHEN and SYDVKM. The CDR3 length is 16 residues. Deletions cut 5 bases from V and 3 bases from J, with 18 bases between.

Details on this clonotype: Just one base apart from a much larger clone, this may be a read error. The CDR3 nucleotides are TGTGCCAGCCTTCAGGCTACGGGACACTCGAGGGAAGATACGCAGTATTTT. Its translation is CASLQATGHSREDTQYF. This sequence joins TRBV2 and TRBJ2-3; perhaps TRBD1 as D (6 bases). The CDR3 loop spans 17 amino acids. Germline V gene sequence: CDR1 SNHLY, CDR2 FYNNEI. V was cut by 8 bases and J by 5 bases, with 26 bases left in between.

Many counts were recorded for this clonotype. This chain links TRBV20-1 with TRBJ2-1; no firm D call. This CDR3 comprises 17 residues. V was trimmed by 0 bases and J by 0 bases, leaving 15 bases between them. Germline V CDR1 and CDR2: DFQATT, SNEGSKA (reference sequence). The chain's CDR3 is CSARDPMALSSYNEQFF. In DNA, the CDR3 is TGCAGTGCTAGAGATCCGATGGCGTTGAGCTCCTACAATGAGCAGTTCTTC.

The chain joins TRBV5-5 to TRBJ2-3; the D gene is possibly TRBD2 (6 bases). V shed 2 bases and J shed 4 bases, with 8 bases lying between them. This CDR3 is built from 13 residues. CDR1 and CDR2 (germline): SGHKS, YYEKEE (reference sequence). CDR3 DNA: TGTGCCAGCAGCTTAGGAGGGCCAGATACGCAGTATTTT. Its protein is CASSLGGPDTQYF. Full variable domain (outside the CDR3, taken from reference TRBV5-5 and TRBJ2-3): DAGVTQSPTHLIKTRGQQVTLRCSPISGHKSVSWYQQVLGQGPQFIFQYYEKEERGRGNFPDRFSARQFPNYSSELNVNALLLGDSALYLCASSLGGPDTQYFGPGTRLTVL.

The V call is TRBV2, the J call TRBJ1-2, with D perhaps matching TRBD1 (5 bases). This CDR3 contains 13 residues. Per the germline V gene, CDR1 is SNHLY and CDR2 is FYNNEI. V lost 5 bases, J lost 3 bases, and 10 bases lay in between. CDR3 loop: CASSRQTDYGYTF. The CDR3 coding sequence is TGTGCCAGCAGTCGACAGACTGACTATGGCTACACCTTC.

This clonotype was recorded a few times. The gene calls are TRBV20-1 and TRBJ1-4; 8 positions agree with TRBD1. The length of the CDR3 is 11 residues. The junction had 7 bases not matched to a gene; V was cut back by 5 bases and J by 14 bases. CDR1 and CDR2 from the germline V gene are DFQATT and SNEGSKA (reference sequence). The CDR3 sequence: CSAPRDRSLFF. CDR3 nucleotides: TGCAGTGCTCCACGGGACAGGTCTCTGTTTTTT.

This clonotype occurred once. This chain links TRBV6-1 with TRBJ2-2; no definite D call. The ends were cut back, 2 bases at V and 11 bases at J, with 12 bases in the middle. The CDR3 has 13 amino acids. In germline, CDR1 is MNHNS, CDR2 SASEGT. The CDR3 region is CASSESVSQELFF. Written as DNA, the CDR3 is TGTGCCAGCAGTGAATCTGTGAGCCAAGAGCTGTTTTTT.

J is TRBJ2-3 and V is TRBV12-3 or TRBV12-4; TRBD1 matches at 9 bases. V lost 6 bases, J lost 6 bases, and 13 bases stayed unmatched. This CDR3 has 16 residues. The CDR3 nucleotides read TGTGCCAGCAGCTACAGGGGGCACACCCGAGAGGATACGCAGTATTTT. Translated: CASSYRGHTREDTQYF.

The J gene is TRBJ1-5, the V gene TRBV3-1; TRBD1 is a possible D gene (6 bases). The CDR3 runs to 18 residues. Per germline, CDR1 LGHDT and CDR2 YNNKEL (reference sequence). Trimming removed 0 bases from V and 1 base from J, with 16 bases in between. For the CDR3, the DNA is TGTGCCAGCAGCCAAGATCCGGGGGCCCCCTTAAGCAATCAGCCCCAGCATTTT. Its protein is CASSQDPGAPLSNQPQHF.

This clonotype was observed a few times. CDR3 protein: CASSLASGALDEQFF. CDR3 bases: TGCGCCAGCAGCCTGGCTAGCGGGGCCCTTGATGAGCAGTTCTTC. The J gene is TRBJ2-1, the V gene TRBV4-3; 9 bases fit TRBD2. V dropped 4 bases and J dropped 8; count of bases not matched to a gene: 9. The germline V gene encodes CDR1 LGHNA and CDR2 YSLEER. CDR3 length: 15 amino acids.

This clonotype was seen at least ten times. V gene TRBV7-6 combines with J gene TRBJ2-3; 9 bases are a match to TRBD2. CDR1 SGHVS and CDR2 FNYEAQ come from the germline V gene. The CDR3 covers 15 residues. V shed 5 bases and J 0 bases; nucleotides not matched to a gene: 3. In DNA form, the CDR3 reads TGTGCCAGCAGCCCTAGCGGGGTGAGCACAGATACGCAGTATTTT. Its translation is CASSPSGVSTDTQYF. Full variable domain (outside the CDR3, taken from reference TRBV7-6 and TRBJ2-3): GAGVSQSPRYKVTKRGQDVALRCDPISGHVSLYWYRQALGQGPEFLTYFNYEAQQDKSGLPNDRFSAERPEGSISTLTIQRTEQRDSAMYRCASSPSGVSTDTQYFGPGTRLTVL.